This is a list of T cell receptor beta chains from one sample in a study of T cells in Graves' hyperthyroidism and ophthalmopathy. TCRdb itself ran the multiplex PCR reads through MiXCR, one entry per CDR3 protein. The data show 600,000 to 700,000 distinct CDR3 sequences, around 15% seen once. The sample was blood. The source of these receptors is a woman aged 40 to 49 with Graves' ophthalmopathy. Each CDR3 is given without its conserved first and last residue. Each record gives: J gene, CDR3 length, V gene, CDR3 protein.

J: TRBJ2-7
length: 12
V: TRBV12-3/TRBV12-4
CDR3: ASRQTSGGSEQY

J: TRBJ2-7
length: 12
V: TRBV9
CDR3: ASSGGTGNYEQY

J: TRBJ2-5
length: 12
V: TRBV12-3/TRBV12-4
CDR3: ATRGSGSREAQY

J: TRBJ2-2
length: 13
V: TRBV27
CDR3: ASSDGTSGTGELF

J: TRBJ1-2
length: 15
V: TRBV9
CDR3: ASSAGALPDRNYGYT

J: TRBJ1-2
length: 12
V: TRBV28
CDR3: ASSLDRSHYGYT

J: TRBJ2-2
length: 16
V: TRBV28
CDR3: ASSLYRGQVEDTGELF

J: TRBJ2-2
length: 11
V: TRBV6-2/TRBV6-3
CDR3: ASSTYSTGELF

J: TRBJ2-7
length: 12
V: TRBV2
CDR3: ASSPQGLNYEQY

J: TRBJ2-5
length: 12
V: TRBV6-5
CDR3: ASSYSAGRETQY

J: TRBJ1-1
length: 14
V: TRBV3-1
CDR3: ASSLQNAGATTEAF

J: TRBJ1-2
length: 11
V: TRBV12-3/TRBV12-4
CDR3: ASSENRGYGYT

J: TRBJ2-6
length: 13
V: TRBV7-2
CDR3: ASSPDPSGANVLT

J: TRBJ2-4
length: 15
V: TRBV12-3/TRBV12-4
CDR3: ASSLAQRVLAKNIQY

J: TRBJ1-1
length: 11
V: TRBV19
CDR3: ATNRRSNTEAF

J: TRBJ2-2
length: 14
V: TRBV11-2
CDR3: ASSLNQGANTGELF

J: TRBJ2-7
length: 12
V: TRBV7-2
CDR3: ASSLSASSYEQY

J: TRBJ2-7
length: 11
V: TRBV20-1
CDR3: SACSAFGKEQY

J: TRBJ1-5
length: 14
V: TRBV7-8
CDR3: ASSSYRGQGNQPQH

J: TRBJ2-7
length: 12
V: TRBV9
CDR3: ASSVAGAAYEQY

J: TRBJ1-5
length: 16
V: TRBV27
CDR3: ASSPRLFGTYSNQPQH

J: TRBJ2-5
length: 14
V: TRBV19
CDR3: ASSTGLAAYQETQY

J: TRBJ2-7
length: 14
V: TRBV27
CDR3: ASSLGVGGRLGEQY

J: TRBJ2-7
length: 13
V: TRBV7-8
CDR3: ASSLLGTYNYEQY

J: TRBJ2-7
length: 12
V: TRBV2
CDR3: ASSEQGGPYEQY

J: TRBJ1-5
length: 17
V: TRBV28
CDR3: ASRRTRDSYGYSNQPQH

J: TRBJ1-1
length: 11
V: TRBV12-3/TRBV12-4
CDR3: ASRGTPGTEAF

J: TRBJ1-3
length: 10
V: TRBV30
CDR3: ASHPGGNTIY

J: TRBJ2-4
length: 14
V: TRBV6-1
CDR3: ASSDGWGPPKNIQY